This TCR beta chain comes out of a study of blood T cell repertoires in COVID-19. At the level of the study: The United States, Italy and Spain supplied acute and convalescent COVID-19 samples. PBMCs, B-cell-depleted T cells, or T cells provided the cDNA or gDNA that made up the material.

In the authors' workflow: Counts of nucleated cells, estimated from reference gene primer amplification, were obtained. Using immunoSEQ multiplex PCR, the repertoire was profiled, and TCRdb retains in-frame clones only, with some absent. V and J calls and clone size follow that table, whereas D and trimming were derived from the DNA. The sample records some 180,000 clones, roughly 90% being singletons. In germline, CDR1 is MNHEY, CDR2 SMNVEV (reference sequence). The CDR3 has 13 residues. The germline V and J ends were trimmed by 5 bases and 8 bases, with 12 bases remaining between them. The chain is built from TRBV27 and TRBJ1-4; no reliable D call. The source of this sequence is a man between 65 and 85 years old with active or convalescent COVID-19. The specimen was peripheral blood. CDR3 bases: TGTGCCAGCAGTCCACTCCCGCGCGAAAAACTGTTTTTT. Residues: CASSPLPREKLFF.